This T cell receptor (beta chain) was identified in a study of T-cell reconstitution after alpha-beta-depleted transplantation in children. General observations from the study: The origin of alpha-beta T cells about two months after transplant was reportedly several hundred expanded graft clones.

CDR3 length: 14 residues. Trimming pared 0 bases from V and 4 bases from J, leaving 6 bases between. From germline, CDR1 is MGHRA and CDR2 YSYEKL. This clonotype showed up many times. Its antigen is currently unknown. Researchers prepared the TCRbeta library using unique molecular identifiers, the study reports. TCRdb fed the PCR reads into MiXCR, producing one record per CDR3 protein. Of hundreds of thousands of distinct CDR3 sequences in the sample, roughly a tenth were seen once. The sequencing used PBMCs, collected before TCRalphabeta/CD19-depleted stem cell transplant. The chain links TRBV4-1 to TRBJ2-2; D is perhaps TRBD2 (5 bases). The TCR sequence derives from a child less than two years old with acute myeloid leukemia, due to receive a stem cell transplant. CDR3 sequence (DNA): TGCGCCAGCAGCCAAGACGAGGGCACCGGGGAGCTGTTTTTT. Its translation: CASSQDEGTGELFF.